These 20 T cell receptor beta chains were sequenced from one sample in a study of post-analysis software for immune sequencing data. General observations from the study: The five TRBV segments detected at higher frequency in patients than in controls included TRBV5-6, TRBV5-1 and TRBV20-1.

Tagging with unique molecular identifiers was a feature of the TCR beta cDNA libraries. In TCRdb, the PCR reads were re-called with MiXCR into one record per CDR3 protein. The table includes a few hundred thousand distinct CDR3 sequences, 30% to 45% detected once. Their antigen targets remain unknown. Sequencing input: blood. The receptors come from a girl aged 5-17 years with multiple sclerosis.

This clonotype was seen once. This sequence joins TRBV5-6 and TRBJ2-7; the match to TRBD2 covers 12 bases. CDR3 length equals 13 residues. Trimming took 5 bases from V and 5 from J; bases not matched to a gene: 2. CDR1 and CDR2 (germline): SGHDT, YYEEEE. CDR3 region: CASRLAGGNEQYF. Here the CDR3 DNA reads TGTGCCAGCAGACTAGCGGGAGGTAACGAGCAGTACTTC.

This clonotype has a count of ten or more. The chain couples TRBV20-1 to TRBJ2-1, with no clear D. The V and J ends lost 5 bases and 7 bases respectively, with 15 bases between them. Looked up from germline, CDR1 is DFQATT and CDR2 is SNEGSKA (reference sequence). The CDR3 consists of 13 residues. The chain's CDR3 is CSAPTDRSNEQFF. The CDR3 DNA is TGCAGTGCTCCCACGGACCGCTCGAATGAGCAGTTCTTC.

This clonotype was seen many times. V gene TRBV12-3 or TRBV12-4 combines with J gene TRBJ2-3, with D uncertain. This CDR3 region has 13 residues. The ends were cut back, 2 bases at V and 2 bases at J, with 5 bases in the middle. CDR3 coding DNA: TGTGCCAGCAGTTTACGACCCACAGATACGCAGTATTTT. Translated, it gives CASSLRPTDTQYF.

This clonotype was seen once. The chain recombines TRBV9 with TRBJ1-4, with TRBD1 matching 7 bases. V dropped 3 bases and J dropped 7; count of bases not matched to a gene: 9. The CDR3 runs 15 residues. Germline-derived CDR1 and CDR2 are SGDLS and YYNGEE. As DNA, the CDR3 is TGTGCCAGCAGCGGTGGACAGGAACATGCTGAAAAACTGTTTTTT. Its translation: CASSGGQEHAEKLFF. Drawing the rest from reference TRBV9 and TRBJ1-4, the complete variable domain is DSGVTQTPKHLITATGQRVTLRCSPRSGDLSVYWYQQSLDQGLQFLIQYYNGEERAKGNILERFSAQQFPDLHSELNLSSLELGDSALYFCASSGGQEHAEKLFFGSGTQLSVL.

V and J are TRBV29-1 and TRBJ1-2; D unresolved. V lost 6 bases, J lost 1 base, and 6 bases lay in between. Germline assignment: CDR1 SQVTM and CDR2 ANQGSEA. CDR3 length: 11 amino acids. CDR3 sequence (DNA): TGCAGCGTCATGCTTAACTATGGCTACACCTTC. This sequence encodes CSVMLNYGYTF.

This clonotype was detected many times. Written as DNA, the CDR3 is TGCAGCGTTGCTAGATCCTCCTACAATGAGCAGTTCTTC. The encoded protein is CSVARSSYNEQFF. V and J are TRBV29-1 and TRBJ2-1, with no clear D. The germline gives CDR1 SQVTM, CDR2 ANQGSEA. V dropped 4 bases and J dropped 0 bases, with 7 bases sitting between them. This CDR3 is built from 13 residues.

This clonotype occurred a few times. V and J are TRBV19 and TRBJ1-4, with a weak D call TRBD1 (5 bases). This CDR3 is 15 amino acids long. Germline lookup yields CDR1 LNHDA and CDR2 SQIVND (reference sequence). V was cut by 3 bases and J by 12 bases, with 20 bases left in between. The CDR3 region is CASSMRGTPPVELFF. The CDR3 nucleotides read TGTGCCAGTAGTATGCGGGGGACCCCCCCTGTGGAACTGTTTTTT.

This clonotype was picked up a small number of times. CDR3 residues: CASSQVSGHNTEAFF. DNA of the CDR3: TGTGCCAGCAGCCAAGTCTCGGGACACAACACTGAAGCTTTCTTT. The gene calls are TRBV3-1 and TRBJ1-1; TRBD1 might be the D (6 bases). The ends were cut back, 1 base at V and 2 bases at J, with 11 bases in the middle. Germline loops: CDR1 LGHDT, CDR2 YNNKEL (reference sequence). CDR3 length equals 15 residues.

This clonotype was seen at least ten times. The chain uses TRBV15 and TRBJ1-2; the D gene is possibly TRBD1 (5 bases). Germline V CDR1 and CDR2: LNHNV, YYDKDF (reference sequence). The V and J ends lost 0 bases and 3 bases respectively, with 5 bases between them. This CDR3 has 13 amino acids. CDR3 residues: CATSRDRDYGYTF. The CDR3 DNA reads as TGTGCCACCAGCAGAGACAGGGACTATGGCTACACCTTC.

This clonotype appeared many times. The CDR3 DNA reads as TGTGCCAGCAGCCCGACGGAAGTTAATGAAAAACTGTTTTTT. Protein sequence: CASSPTEVNEKLFF. This chain connects TRBV6-6 to TRBJ1-4; D unclear. V was shortened by 6 bases and J by 4 bases, with 12 bases between the two germline ends. Germline CDR1 reads MNHNY; CDR2 reads SVGAGI (reference sequence). CDR3 length: 14 residues.

The rearrangement joins TRBV4-1 to TRBJ2-5; D might be TRBD1 or TRBD2, each matching 6 bases. The J call is uncertain, as TRBJ2-7 better fits the DNA end. Germline V gene sequence: CDR1 MGHRA, CDR2 YSYEKL. The CDR3 totals 15 residues. CDR3 coding DNA: TGCGCCAGCAGCCAAGATGTGGGGGGCCTCTACGAGCAGTACTTC. This encodes CASSQDVGGLYEQYF.

The V gene is TRBV20-1, the J gene TRBJ2-7, with 10 nucleotides matching TRBD2. The junction had 12 bases not matched to a gene; V was cut back by 7 bases and J by 6 bases. CDR1 and CDR2 from the germline V gene are DFQATT and SNEGSKA (reference sequence). The CDR3 is made up of 14 amino acids. Here the CDR3 reads CSVSPSGRSTEQYF. In nucleotides, the CDR3 is TGCAGTGTCAGTCCTAGCGGGAGATCCACCGAGCAGTACTTC.

Comments on this clonotype: This may be a read error, as it is one base from a much larger clone. The CDR3 DNA reads TGCGGCGTTGAACAGGACCCCTATGGCTACACCTTC. Its protein is CGVEQDPYGYTF. The rearrangement links TRBV29-1 to TRBJ1-2; perhaps TRBD1 as D (5 bases). The CDR3 is 12 residues long. Germline assignment: CDR1 SQVTM and CDR2 ANQGSEA.

To note about this clonotype: Just one base apart from a much larger clone, this may be a read error. The V gene is TRBV20-1, the J gene TRBJ1-1; D is unresolved. The CDR3 is 12 amino acids. Germline V CDR1 and CDR2: DFQATT, SNEGSKA (reference sequence). V lost 1 base and J lost 11, with 14 bases in between. The CDR3, as DNA: TGCAGTGCTAGAGGTGTCCCCCCTCAGGCTTTCTTT. Translated: CSARGVPPQAFF.

This clonotype showed up many times. CDR3 amino acids: CASRVQGEAFF. DNA for the CDR3: TGTGCCAGCAGGGTCCAAGGTGAAGCTTTCTTT. V and J are TRBV5-5 and TRBJ1-1; D unclear. Trimming removed 5 bases at V and 7 bases at J, with 9 bases between. This CDR3 has 11 residues. Germline CDR1 reads SGHKS; CDR2 reads YYEKEE (reference sequence).

The chain has TRBV20-1 and TRBJ2-2, with D possibly called TRBD1 or TRBD2 (5 bases each). Per the germline V gene, CDR1 is DFQATT and CDR2 is SNEGSKA (reference sequence). Between the trimmed V and J ends, which lost 2 bases and 1 base, there was a span of 17 bases. The CDR3 runs to 17 residues. For the CDR3, the DNA is TGCAGTGCTAGAAGGTTTCGGGGCCAGGGGAACACCGGGGAGCTGTTTTTT. Protein product: CSARRFRGQGNTGELFF.

This chain joins TRBV5-1 and TRBJ2-1; no reliable D call. V lost 1 base and J 0 bases, leaving 11 bases between the germline ends. The CDR3 covers 16 residues. From germline, CDR1 is SGHRS and CDR2 YFSETQ. CDR3 nucleotide sequence: TGCGCCAGCAGCTTGAGGACGGGTAGCTCCTACAATGAGCAGTTCTTC. Its translation is CASSLRTGSSYNEQFF.

This sequence joins TRBV9 and TRBJ2-2; D possibly corresponds to TRBD1 (5 bases). V gave up 1 base and J gave up 7 bases, with 8 bases separating them. The CDR3 contains 13 residues. Germline values: CDR1 SGDLS, CDR2 YYNGEE. CDR3 nucleotides: TGTGCCAGCAGCGTACAGGGTTTCGGGGAGCTGTTTTTT. Amino acid sequence: CASSVQGFGELFF.

There are a few counts of this clonotype. The genes are TRBV11-2 and TRBJ2-1; D not resolved. Germline values: CDR1 SGHAT, CDR2 FQNNGV. The CDR3 has 16 amino acids. Trimming shortened V by 3 bases and J by 0 bases, and 12 bases separated the two germline ends. CDR3 region: CASSFSGTSSYNEQFF. DNA of the CDR3: TGTGCCAGCAGCTTTTCGGGCACGAGCTCCTACAATGAGCAGTTCTTC. The full variable domain, its missing parts supplied by reference TRBV11-2 and TRBJ2-1, is EAGVAQSPRYKIIEKRQSVAFWCNPISGHATLYWYQQILGQGPKLLIQFQNNGVVDDSQLPKDRFSAERLKGVDSTLKIQPAKLEDSAVYLCASSFSGTSSYNEQFFGPGTRLTVL.

The CDR3 DNA reads TGTGCCAGCAGCCTCCGGAGGCGGGGGGACTACAATGAGCAGTTCTTC. Amino acid sequence: CASSLRRRGDYNEQFF. V is TRBV7-2 and J is TRBJ2-1; TRBD2 agrees at 8 bases. The CDR3 runs to 16 residues. J lost 3 bases, V lost 5 bases, and 9 bases had no gene match. Looked up from germline, CDR1 is SGHTA and CDR2 is FQGNSA.